The rows below give T cell receptor beta chains drawn from one sample of a study of cytomegalovirus exposure and HLA in healthy donors. TCRdb keeps only in-frame clones here, not all; method: immunoSEQ multiplex PCR. In the table there are roughly 110,000 clones, approximately 80% of which are singletons. Material for sequencing was PBMCs. The receptors here all came from a female donor in good health and CMV-seronegative. Each CDR3 is given with its conserved first and last residue. A D gene is named only where the DNA matches it firmly. Only part of the rows carry a size: once, few, many, or a class if the clone is expanded.

>TRBD2|TRBV30|TRBJ2-7|-
CAWGPGGYEQYF
TGTGCCTGGGGGCCGGGGGGCTACGAGCAGTACTTC
>TRBD1|TRBV13|TRBJ1-1|-
CASSTTGRVNTEAFF
TGTGCCAGCAGCACGACAGGGCGGGTGAACACTGAAGCTTTCTTT
>-|TRBV11-2|TRBJ2-5|-
CASSLDPGETQYF
TGTGCCAGCAGCTTAGATCCCGGGGAGACCCAGTACTTC
>TRBD2|TRBV7-9|TRBJ2-5|-
CASSLASGGTQETQYF
TGTGCCAGCAGCTTAGCTAGCGGGGGGACTCAAGAGACCCAGTACTTC
>-|TRBV6-5|TRBJ1-1|-
CASSPRVLTEAFF
TGTGCCAGCAGCCCCAGGGTCCTCACTGAAGCTTTCTTT
>-|TRBV30|TRBJ1-2|-
CAWSVQGGYGYTF
TGTGCCTGGAGTGTACAGGGTGGCTATGGCTACACCTTC
>TRBD1|TRBV7-9|TRBJ2-1|once
CASSPPLRLTGPNNEQFF
TGTGCCAGCAGCCCACCACTCCGACTGACAGGGCCAAACAATGAGCAGTTCTTC
>-|TRBV19|TRBJ1-1|few
CASGTKGDTEAFF
TGTGCCAGTGGCACGAAGGGGGACACTGAAGCTTTCTTT
>TRBD1|TRBV5-6|TRBJ2-7|-
CASSRGTGIYEQYF
TGTGCCAGCAGCCGTGGGACAGGGATCTACGAGCAGTACTTC
>-|TRBV30|TRBJ1-2|-
CAWSYPILRGTHYGYTF
TGTGCCTGGAGTTATCCTATCCTCAGGGGCACCCATTATGGCTACACCTTC
>TRBD1|TRBV7-9|TRBJ2-5|-
CASSLRDRSPQETQYF
TGTGCCAGCAGCTTAAGGGACAGGAGCCCCCAAGAGACCCAGTACTTC
>-|TRBV2|TRBJ2-7|-
CASRVDRPYEQYF
TGTGCCAGCAGAGTTGACAGGCCCTACGAGCAGTACTTC
>TRBD1|TRBV7-9|TRBJ2-2|-
CSSSLRTGANTGELFF
TGTTCCAGCAGCTTAAGGACAGGGGCTAACACCGGGGAGCTGTTTTTT
>-|TRBV7-2|TRBJ1-5|few
CASSLEKGGVKPQHF
TGTGCCAGCAGCTTAGAGAAGGGAGGAGTTAAGCCCCAGCATTTT
>TRBD1|TRBV5-1|TRBJ2-5|-
CASSRTGLQGTQYF
TGCGCCAGCTCGAGGACAGGGTTGCAAGGGACCCAGTACTTC
>-|TRBV7-9|TRBJ1-2|-
CASSQKKYGYTF
TGTGCCAGCAGCCAGAAGAAGTATGGCTACACCTTC
>TRBD1|TRBV6-5|TRBJ1-1|few
CASSPDRGTEAFF
TGTGCCAGCAGTCCAGACAGGGGCACTGAAGCTTTCTTT
>-|TRBV9|TRBJ2-3|once
CASSETSSTDTQYF
TGTGCCAGCAGCGAGACTAGTTCGACAGATACGCAGTATTTT
>-|TRBV6-1|TRBJ2-2|-
CASRESAGELFF
TGTGCCAGCAGGGAATCTGCCGGGGAGCTGTTTTTT
>-|TRBV5-4|TRBJ2-6|few
CASSQEGGSGANVLTF
TGTGCCAGCAGCCAAGAGGGGGGGTCTGGGGCCAACGTCCTGACTTTC
>TRBD1|TRBV5-4|TRBJ1-2|-
CASSLQGPYGYTF
TGTGCCAGCAGCCTACAGGGGCCCTATGGCTACACCTTC
>TRBD1|TRBV10-3|TRBJ1-6|-
CAIRTGQNNSPLHF
TGTGCCATCAGGACGGGACAGAATAATTCACCCCTCCACTTT
>-|TRBV6-6|TRBJ2-1|-
CASSFTGREVFNEQFF
TGTGCCAGCAGTTTTACCGGCAGGGAGGTATTCAATGAGCAGTTCTTC
>-|TRBV6-6|TRBJ2-7|-
CASSDREAYEQYF
TGTGCCAGCAGCGACAGGGAGGCCTACGAGCAGTACTTC
>-|TRBV7-9|TRBJ2-1|-
CASSLDSLNNEQFF
TGTGCCAGCAGCTTAGACAGTCTGAACAATGAGCAGTTCTTC
>-|TRBV12-5|TRBJ2-5|-
CASSGGLKETQYF
TGTGCTAGTTCAGGGGGGTTGAAAGAGACCCAGTACTTC
>-|TRBV7-9|TRBJ2-1|-
CASSLSGSYNEQFF
TGTGCCAGCAGCTTGTCGGGCTCCTACAATGAGCAGTTCTTC
>-|TRBV7-2|TRBJ2-2|-
CASSSRDPTGELFF
TGTGCCAGCAGCTCGAGAGATCCGACCGGGGAGCTGTTTTTT
>TRBD2|TRBV10-3|TRBJ2-5|-
CAISEIAGGEETQYF
TGTGCCATCAGTGAGATAGCGGGGGGCGAAGAGACCCAGTACTTC
>TRBD1|TRBV5-1|TRBJ2-7|few
CASSPETGGYEQYF
TGCGCCAGCAGCCCGGAGACAGGGGGCTACGAGCAGTACTTC
>TRBD1|TRBV9|TRBJ2-7|-
CASSERRDRDNEQYF
TGTGCCAGCAGCGAGCGCCGGGACAGGGACAACGAGCAGTACTTC
>-|TRBV20-1|TRBJ1-1|few
CSARVITEAFF
TGCAGTGCTAGAGTTATCACTGAAGCTTTCTTT
>TRBD1|TRBV30|TRBJ1-5|-
CAWSVKGQGPYQPQHF
TGTGCCTGGAGTGTAAAGGGACAGGGACCTTATCAGCCCCAGCATTTT
>TRBD1|TRBV19|TRBJ2-5|-
CASSIGSGGAETQYF
TGTGCCAGTAGTATCGGGTCAGGGGGCGCTGAGACCCAGTACTTC
>-|TRBV4-3|TRBJ1-2|once
CASSQAVNYGYTF
TGCGCCAGCAGCCAAGCAGTTAACTATGGCTACACCTTC
>-|TRBV27|TRBJ2-2|-
CASSLTWDSTGELFF
TGTGCCAGCAGTTTGACCTGGGACTCCACCGGGGAGCTGTTTTTT
>-|TRBV7-9|TRBJ2-2|-
CSSSLLSGNMGGELFF
TGTTCCAGCAGCTTATTGTCCGGGAACATGGGCGGGGAGCTGTTTTTT
>-|TRBV6-1|TRBJ2-3|-
CASSETRAPATQYF
TGTGCCAGCAGTGAAACCAGGGCCCCGGCTACGCAGTATTTT
>TRBD1|TRBV13|TRBJ1-1|-
CASSPAGGMNTEAFF
TGTGCCAGCAGCCCGGCAGGGGGGATGAACACTGAAGCTTTCTTT
>-|TRBV5-4|TRBJ1-6|-
CASSVTPGGRNSPLHF
TGTGCCAGCAGCGTAACCCCGGGGGGGCGTAATTCACCCCTCCACTTT
>TRBD1|TRBV6-1|TRBJ1-2|-
CASSGGLTGGTYGYTF
TGTGCCAGCAGTGGGGGGCTGACAGGGGGCACCTATGGCTACACCTTC
>-|TRBV7-9|TRBJ2-6|-
CASSLFWQGGGSGANVLTF
TGTGCCAGCAGCTTATTTTGGCAGGGCGGTGGTTCTGGGGCCAACGTCCTGACTTTC
>-|TRBV5-6|TRBJ1-3|-
CASSLVREGAGNTIYF
TGTGCCAGCAGCTTGGTGCGGGAGGGGGCTGGAAACACCATATATTTT
>TRBD2|TRBV19|TRBJ2-3|-
CASSSGGWADTQYF
TGTGCCAGTAGTAGCGGGGGGTGGGCAGATACGCAGTATTTT
>TRBD2|TRBV15|TRBJ2-5|-
CATSTRRTSGGQETQYF
TGTGCCACCAGCACAAGGCGAACTAGCGGGGGCCAAGAGACCCAGTACTTC
>-|TRBV30|TRBJ1-6|-
CAWMGSQGTPLHF
TGTGCCTGGATGGGTAGCCAGGGGACACCCCTCCACTTT
>-|TRBV30|TRBJ1-6|-
CAWTPDRNNSPLHF
TGTGCCTGGACTCCAGACAGGAATAATTCACCCCTCCACTTT
>-|TRBV2|TRBJ1-6|-
CASRAGNSPLHF
TGTGCCAGCAGGGCGGGGAATTCACCCCTCCACTTT
>TRBD1|TRBV11-1|TRBJ2-7|-
CASSLAGTGGEQYF
TGTGCCAGCAGCCTTGCCGGGACAGGGGGCGAGCAGTACTTC
>TRBD1|TRBV7-9|TRBJ1-1|-
CASSAGTGWSTEAFF
TGTGCCAGCAGCGCGGGGACAGGGTGGAGCACTGAAGCTTTCTTT
>-|TRBV21-1|TRBJ2-1|-
CASSIIQGANEQFF
TGTGCCAGCAGCATTATCCAGGGGGCAAATGAGCAGTTCTTC
>-|TRBV2|TRBJ2-1|once
CASSMGLYNEQFF
TGTGCCAGCAGTATGGGACTCTACAATGAGCAGTTCTTC
>-|TRBV27|TRBJ1-6|few
CASSLRGNSPLHF
TGTGCCAGCAGTTTAAGGGGGAATTCACCCCTCCACTTT